The following is a T cell receptor (beta chain) sequence with its context. Its antigen has not been determined. Per-base quality was not reported, and no clone a single base away is much larger than it. The data derive from a study of cytomegalovirus exposure and HLA in healthy donors (dated by TCRdb to 2015 to 2018). Notes on the research overall: According to a later analysis, the 120 or so validation repertoires were produced on the same platform as the approximately 620 repertoires of the first cohort. The study aimed to test whether cataloging public T cell receptors could reveal signatures of past pathogen exposure. A separate validation cohort of 100 to 150 different subjects was used in addition to the roughly 620-subject first cohort. The study combined high-throughput TCR immunosequencing, statistical association of individual TCRs with disease status, and machine learning to predict cytomegalovirus infection status. Study-level results and caveats: In both the original and validation cohorts, the classifier was reported to diagnose cytomegalovirus status with high specificity and sensitivity. The validation cohort had no HLA typing available for a later analysis, so co-occurrence within that cohort was assessed over all 110 or so repertoires. In the study, around 150 TCR beta chains were listed as associated with cytomegalovirus. Across donors, most TCR sequences were observed very rarely, whereas some public TCRs were present in many individuals. It was suggested by the authors that the approach could potentially be generalized to other disease states and immunological phenotypes. Three of the identified cytomegalovirus-associated TCR beta chains were confirmed in vitro to be specific for cytomegalovirus antigens. In a later analysis, TCRs clustered in the first cohort were found to also tend to co-occur in the 110 or so validation repertoires, with over 90% of cluster scores above 0.

The CDR3 starts with the cysteine, ends with the phenylalanine, and has 15 residues. Only the CDR3 region is kept as DNA, spanning 45 bases read in frame from base 1. Trimming takes 4 bases off V and 2 bases off J; junction bases not matched to a gene: 6. CDR1 and CDR2, looked up from the germline V gene, are SGDLS and YYNGEE. Donors formed part of the validation cohort, which comprised about 120 subjects and was distinct from the first cohort of several hundred subjects. Libraries came from the immunoSEQ multiplex PCR assay. The authors processed their data as follows. A statistical classification framework was developed to diagnose cytomegalovirus status using the catalog of TCR beta chain sequences. TCRdb holds this immuneACCESS table with in-frame rearrangements only. Some clones are missing; in checked studies, unresolved V genes explain under half, and the rest has no known cause. That table is the source of V, J and clone size, and D and trimming were worked out from the DNA. The sample records roughly 100,000 clones, more than 85% of which are singletons. 4% of the sample belongs to the ten largest clones.

Sequenced sample: PBMCs. The rearrangement combines TRBV9 with TRBJ1-2; 9 of the junction bases match TRBD1. The source of this sequence is a woman younger than 35 in good health and CMV-seropositive. The CDR3 amino acid sequence is: CASSTAGTGNYGYTF. The base sequence is TGTGCCAGCAGCACAGCCGGGACAGGGAACTATGGCTACACCTTC.